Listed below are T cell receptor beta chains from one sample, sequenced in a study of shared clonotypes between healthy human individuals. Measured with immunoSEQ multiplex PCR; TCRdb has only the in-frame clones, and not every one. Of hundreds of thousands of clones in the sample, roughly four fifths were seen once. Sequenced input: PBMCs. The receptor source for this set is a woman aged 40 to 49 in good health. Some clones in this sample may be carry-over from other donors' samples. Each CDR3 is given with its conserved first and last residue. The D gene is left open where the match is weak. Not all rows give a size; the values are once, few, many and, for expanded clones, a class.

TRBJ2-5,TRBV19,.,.,CASSPRDPVETQYF,TGCGCCAGTAGTCCCCGGGACCCCGTAGAGACCCAGTACTTC
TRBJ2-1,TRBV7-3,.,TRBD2,CASSPSGLAGSQFF,TGTGCCAGCAGCCCCTCCGGACTAGCGGGCTCTCAGTTCTTC
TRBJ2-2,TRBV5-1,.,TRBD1,CASSLTGESTGELFF,TGCGCCAGCAGTTTGACAGGGGAGAGCACCGGGGAGCTGTTTTTT
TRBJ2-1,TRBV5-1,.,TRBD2,CASRPILAGGDVAQFF,TGCGCCAGCAGACCTATTCTAGCGGGAGGTGACGTAGCGCAGTTCTTC
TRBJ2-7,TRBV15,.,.,CATSRDRGPYEQYF,TGTGCCACCAGCAGAGATCGGGGTCCCTACGAGCAGTACTTC
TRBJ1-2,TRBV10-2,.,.,CASLSDIGQKANYGYTF,TGCGCCAGCCTCAGCGACATCGGACAGAAAGCTAACTATGGCTACACCTTC
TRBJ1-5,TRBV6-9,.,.,CASSYGTENQPQHF,TGTGCCAGCAGTTACGGGACGGAGAATCAGCCCCAGCATTTT
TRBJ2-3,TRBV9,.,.,CASSVGPRASTDTQYF,TGTGCCAGCAGCGTAGGACCAAGGGCTAGCACAGATACGCAGTATTTT
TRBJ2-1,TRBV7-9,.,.,CASSGPRTVNEQFF,TGTGCCAGCAGCGGACCCCGGACTGTCAATGAGCAGTTCTTC
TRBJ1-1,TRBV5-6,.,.,CASSSQSNTEAFF,TGTGCCAGCAGCTCGCAGTCGAACACTGAAGCTTTCTTT
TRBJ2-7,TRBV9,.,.,CASSVAGRVPYEQYF,TGTGCCAGCAGCGTAGCTGGCAGGGTCCCGTACGAGCAGTACTTC
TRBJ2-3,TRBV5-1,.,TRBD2,CASSLGLAESTDTQYF,TGCGCCAGCAGCCTCGGACTAGCGGAGAGCACAGATACGCAGTATTTT
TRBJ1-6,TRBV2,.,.,CASSPRQVRSYNSPLHF,TGTGCCAGCAGTCCCCGACAGGTCCGCTCCTATAATTCACCCCTCCACTTT
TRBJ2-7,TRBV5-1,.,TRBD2,CASSLWRESGEQYF,TGCGCCAGCAGCTTGTGGCGGGAGTCCGGGGAGCAGTACTTC
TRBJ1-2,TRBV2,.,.,CASIQEIFAGYTF,TGTGCCAGCATACAGGAAATCTTTGCTGGCTACACCTTC
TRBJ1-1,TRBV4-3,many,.,CASSQDFSTEAFF,TGCGCCAGCAGCCAAGATTTCAGCACTGAAGCTTTCTTT
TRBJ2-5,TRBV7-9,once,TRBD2,CASSLVVSGGGETQYF,TGTGCCAGCAGCTTAGTCGTTAGCGGGGGAGGGGAGACCCAGTACTTC
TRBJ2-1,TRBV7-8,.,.,CASTLGHNEQFF,TGTGCCAGCACTCTGGGGCACAATGAGCAGTTCTTC
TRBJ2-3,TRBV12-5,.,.,CASGESVVTQYF,TGTGCTAGTGGAGAGTCAGTCGTTACGCAGTATTTT
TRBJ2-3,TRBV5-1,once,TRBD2,CASSLAGTSADTQYF,TGCGCCAGCAGCTTGGCAGGGACTAGTGCAGATACGCAGTATTTT
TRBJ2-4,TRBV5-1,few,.,CASTLTVAKNIQYF,TGCGCCAGCACCCTGACCGTAGCCAAAAACATTCAGTACTTC
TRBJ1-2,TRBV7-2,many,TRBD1,CASSAQTGVGTGYTF,TGTGCCAGCAGCGCGCAGACAGGGGTGGGGACGGGCTACACCTTC
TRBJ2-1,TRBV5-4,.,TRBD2,CASSPTSSLAGSGNEQFF,TGTGCCAGCAGCCCTACGTCAAGTTTAGCGGGGTCCGGCAATGAGCAGTTCTTC
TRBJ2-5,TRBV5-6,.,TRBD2,CASSPGTSGQETQYF,TGTGCCAGCAGTCCCGGGACTAGCGGCCAAGAGACCCAGTACTTC
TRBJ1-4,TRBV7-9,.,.,CASSLQGTNEKLFF,TGTGCCAGCAGCTTACAGGGAACTAATGAAAAACTGTTTTTT
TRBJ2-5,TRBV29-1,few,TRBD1,CSVVLGQGIQETQYF,TGCAGCGTTGTCTTAGGACAGGGGATCCAAGAGACCCAGTACTTC
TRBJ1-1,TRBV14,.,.,CASSQDPGTEAFF,TGTGCCAGCAGCCAAGATCCAGGAACTGAAGCTTTCTTT
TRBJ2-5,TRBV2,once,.,CASSEGEIVTQYF,TGTGCCAGCAGTGAGGGAGAAATCGTCACCCAGTACTTC
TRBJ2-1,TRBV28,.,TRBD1,CASSPLDRDYNEQFF,TGTGCCAGCAGTCCCCTGGACAGGGATTACAATGAGCAGTTCTTC
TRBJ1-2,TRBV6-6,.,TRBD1,CASNPDRGYGYTF,TGTGCCAGTAACCCCGACAGGGGCTATGGCTACACCTTC
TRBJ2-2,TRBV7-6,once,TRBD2,CASSLVVAGGAGELFF,TGTGCCAGCAGCTTAGTAGTAGCGGGAGGTGCCGGGGAGCTGTTTTTT
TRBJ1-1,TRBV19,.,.,CASLMRGLNTEAFF,TGTGCCAGTCTGATGCGGGGTTTGAACACTGAAGCTTTCTTT
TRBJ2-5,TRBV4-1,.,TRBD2,CASSQDTSVFLETQYF,TGCGCCAGCAGCCAGGATACTAGCGTATTCTTAGAGACCCAGTACTTC
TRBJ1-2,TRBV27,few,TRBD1,CASSLTQGVGYGYTF,TGTGCCAGCAGTTTAACACAGGGGGTTGGGTATGGCTACACCTTC
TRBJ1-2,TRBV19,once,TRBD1,CASSKGQGVGYGYTF,TGTGCCAGTAGTAAGGGACAGGGGGTCGGTTATGGCTACACCTTC
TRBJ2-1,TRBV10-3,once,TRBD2,CAISAGTSGSGEEQFF,TGTGCCATCAGTGCGGGGACTAGCGGGAGTGGGGAAGAGCAGTTCTTC
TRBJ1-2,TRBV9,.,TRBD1,CASSTSQGASYTF,TGTGCCAGCAGCACCTCACAGGGGGCGAGCTACACCTTC
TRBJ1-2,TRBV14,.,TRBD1,CASSRRSGTGGAGRGYTF,TGTGCCAGCAGCAGACGATCCGGGACAGGCGGCGCGGGTCGGGGCTACACCTTC
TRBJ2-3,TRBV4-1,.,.,CASSQEEGLGFPTDTQYF,TGCGCCAGCAGCCAAGAGGAAGGGCTGGGATTCCCCACAGATACGCAGTATTTT
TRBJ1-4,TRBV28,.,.,CASSHGPFGEDTNEKLFF,TGTGCCAGCAGTCACGGGCCCTTCGGGGAGGATACTAATGAAAAACTGTTTTTT
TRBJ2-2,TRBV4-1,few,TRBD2,CASSGHIAGGLPGELFF,TGCGCCAGCAGCGGACATATAGCGGGAGGTTTGCCCGGGGAGCTGTTTTTT
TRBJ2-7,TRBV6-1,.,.,CASRSGLLWAYEQYF,TGTGCCAGCAGGTCCGGGCTCCTGTGGGCCTACGAGCAGTACTTC
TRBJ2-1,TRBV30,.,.,CAWGGGGEQFF,TGTGCCTGGGGGGGAGGGGGTGAGCAGTTCTTC
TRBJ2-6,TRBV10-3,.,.,CAISASTSSGANVLTF,TGTGCCATCAGTGCCAGTACAAGCTCTGGGGCCAACGTCCTGACTTTC
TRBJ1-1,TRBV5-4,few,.,CASSSLNSGSTEAFF,TGTGCCAGCAGCTCCCTTAACTCCGGTAGCACTGAAGCTTTCTTT
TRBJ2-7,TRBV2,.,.,CASSGQRASYEQYF,TGTGCCAGCAGTGGCCAGCGGGCCTCCTACGAGCAGTACTTC
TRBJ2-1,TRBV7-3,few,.,CASSFDSHNEQFF,TGTGCCAGCAGCTTTGACAGCCACAATGAGCAGTTCTTC
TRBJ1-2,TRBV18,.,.,CASSPMEDGYTF,TGTGCCAGCTCACCAATGGAAGATGGCTACACCTTC
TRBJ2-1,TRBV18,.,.,CASSPPSYNEQFF,TGTGCCAGCTCACCACCCTCCTACAATGAGCAGTTCTTC
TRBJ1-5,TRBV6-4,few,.,CASSQTDNQPQHF,TGTGCCAGCAGTCAGACAGACAATCAGCCCCAGCATTTT